Following are 17 T cell receptor beta chains from one sample sequenced in a study of OX40 agonist ivuxolimab in advanced cancers. The library was made by the immunoSEQ multiplex PCR assay. TCRdb mirrors the immuneACCESS table, restricted to in-frame sequences. Some clones are absent from its copies; in checked studies, under half trace to an unresolved V gene, and the reason for the others is unknown. The sample has some 13,000 clones on record, roughly 92% of them singletons. The leading ten clones occupy about 22% of the sample. Material: CD4+ or CD8+ T cells sorted from blood, obtained in a trial of the OX40 agonist ivuxolimab. The receptor set was obtained from an adult with an advanced solid tumor such as melanoma, head and neck, liver or kidney cancer.

Concerning this clone itself: Other DNA sequences in this specimen translate into the identical CDR3. V usage is TRBV27 and J usage is TRBJ2-1; D uncertain. Per germline, CDR1 MNHEY and CDR2 SMNVEV (reference sequence). V lost 4 bases, J lost 2 bases, and 6 bases lay in between. The CDR3 is 13 amino acids. The CDR3 bases are TGTGCCAGCAGTTCAGAACCCTACAATGAGCAGTTCTTC. Its translation: CASSSEPYNEQFF.

CDR3 DNA sequence: TGCGCCAGCAGCCTAGACAGGGGTGGTTACGAGCAGTACTTC. It specifies CASSLDRGGYEQYF. The V and J genes are TRBV4-1 and TRBJ2-7; TRBD1 aligns across 8 bases. The CDR3 is 14 amino acids. The germline gives CDR1 MGHRA, CDR2 YSYEKL. Losses at the gene ends were 4 bases for V and 4 bases for J; bases not matched to a gene: 6.

This clone appeared a single time. This chain links TRBV19 with TRBJ2-1; no clear D. This CDR3 has 13 residues. Trimming took 6 bases from V and 10 from J, leaving 16 bases between them. The V gene's germline CDR1 is LNHDA and CDR2 SQIVND (reference sequence). For the CDR3, the DNA is TGTGCCAGTAGCCCGGCCCTGCTGGAAGAGCAGTTCTTC. Amino acids: CASSPALLEEQFF.

CDR3: CASSTAQQVYSNQPQHF. CDR3 DNA: TGTGCCAGCAGCACCGCGCAACAGGTGTATAGCAATCAGCCCCAGCATTTT. The chain uses TRBV28 and TRBJ1-5; a possible D gene is TRBD1 (5 bases). The V end was cut by 6 bases, the J end by 0 bases, with 18 bases between. Looked up from germline, CDR1 is MDHEN and CDR2 is SYDVKM. This CDR3 comprises 17 residues.

This clone has a handful of counts. The chain has TRBV19 and TRBJ1-2; TRBD1 aligns across 7 bases. Trimming at V came to 5 bases and at J to 4 bases, leaving 4 bases not matched to a gene. CDR1 LNHDA and CDR2 SQIVND come from the germline V gene (reference sequence). There are 13 residues in the CDR3. This CDR3 reads CASSDRQGYGYTF. The CDR3 nucleotides read TGTGCCAGTAGTGATCGACAGGGCTATGGCTACACCTTC.

The rearrangement links TRBV13 to TRBJ1-1; 8 bases line up with TRBD1. The junction had 0 bases not matched to a gene; V was cut back by 0 bases and J by 3 bases. The CDR3 runs 14 residues. Germline-derived CDR1 and CDR2 are PRHDT and FYEKMQ (reference sequence). CDR3 region: CASSLGTGDTEAFF. As DNA, the CDR3 is TGTGCCAGCAGCTTAGGGACAGGGGACACTGAAGCTTTCTTT.

The CDR3 loop is CASSLGTSGGRGDTQYF. The CDR3 DNA reads as TGTGCCAGCAGCCTAGGGACTAGCGGGGGGAGGGGAGATACGCAGTATTTT. The chain has TRBV28 and TRBJ2-3; 15 bases match TRBD2. The CDR3 sequence is 17 residues long. CDR1 is MDHEN and CDR2 is SYDVKM in the germline V gene. After removal of 6 bases from V and 5 bases from J, the junction contained 9 bases not matched to a gene.

This rearrangement joins TRBV7-2 to TRBJ2-7; D is possibly TRBD1 (5 bases). This CDR3 region has 16 residues. The germline gives CDR1 SGHTA, CDR2 FQGNSA. The germline V and J ends were trimmed by 5 bases and 6 bases, with 23 bases remaining between them. Here the CDR3 reads CASSEVDVGPFAEQYF. The CDR3 region has the DNA TGTGCCAGCAGCGAAGTTGACGTGGGGCCCTTTGCCGAGCAGTACTTC.

By share of the sample, this clone is large. CDR3: CASSQEWGGGAREQYF. The CDR3 region has the DNA TGCGCCAGCAGCCAAGAGTGGGGCGGGGGGGCCCGCGAGCAGTACTTC. The chain links TRBV4-1 to TRBJ2-7; 9 positions agree with TRBD2. This CDR3 spans 16 amino acids. J lost 6 bases, V lost 0 bases, and 9 bases had no gene match. Germline V CDR1 and CDR2: MGHRA, YSYEKL.

J is TRBJ2-7 and V is TRBV5-1; 8 nucleotides agree with TRBD2. Per germline, CDR1 SGHRS and CDR2 YFSETQ. This CDR3 comprises 14 residues. V lost 0 bases and J lost 6; bases outside the gene matches: 5. The CDR3 region is CASSLAGGPPEQYF. The CDR3 DNA is TGCGCCAGCAGCTTGGCGGGAGGGCCCCCCGAGCAGTACTTC.

The chain carries TRBV27 and TRBJ2-7; unclear D gene. Deletions cut 2 bases from V and 0 bases from J, with 8 bases between. The germline V gene has CDR1 MNHEY and CDR2 SMNVEV (reference sequence). The CDR3 has 14 amino acids. CDR3 in amino acids: CASSLRLPSYEQYF. The CDR3, as DNA: TGTGCCAGCAGTTTACGACTGCCCTCCTACGAGCAGTACTTC.

The genes are TRBV27 and TRBJ2-1; a possible D gene is TRBD2 (6 bases). This CDR3 region has 14 residues. With 7 bases removed from V and 6 bases from J, the gap between germline ends came to 16 bases. Germline assignment: CDR1 MNHEY and CDR2 SMNVEV (reference sequence). CDR3 nucleotide sequence: TGTGCCAGCAAGATCCGGGACTCGATCAATGAGCAGTTCTTC. Translation: CASKIRDSINEQFF.

The chain uses TRBV6-5 and TRBJ1-2; tentative D call: TRBD1 (5 bases). Germline CDR1 reads MNHEY; CDR2 reads SVGAGI. V lost 2 bases and J 6 bases, leaving 16 bases between the germline ends. This CDR3 region has 15 residues. The CDR3 DNA is TGTGCCAGCAGTTACGGGGGAATGCTATTCGATGGCTACACCTTC. Amino acids: CASSYGGMLFDGYTF.

V gene TRBV27 combines with J gene TRBJ2-5, with 7 bases that match TRBD1. CDR3 length: 18 amino acids. Germline V gives CDR1 MNHEY, CDR2 SMNVEV (reference sequence). The trim removed 7 bases at V and 4 bases at J, leaving 21 bases unmatched. The CDR3 loop reads CASTPGPGQRSFPETQYF. CDR3 DNA: TGTGCCAGCACACCCGGGCCGGGACAGCGAAGTTTTCCAGAGACCCAGTACTTC.

The rearrangement uses TRBV4-3 and TRBJ2-7; D is perhaps TRBD1 or TRBD2 (5 bases each). The V end lost 1 base, the J end lost 3 bases, and 10 bases lay between the germline ends. CDR1 and CDR2 from the germline V gene are LGHNA and YSLEER. The CDR3 covers 14 residues. CDR3 sequence reads: CASSQGDGYYEQYF. In nucleotides, the CDR3 is TGCGCCAGCAGCCAAGGGGACGGTTACTACGAGCAGTACTTC.

V gene TRBV7-9 combines with J gene TRBJ2-7, with 7 bases identical to TRBD1. V lost 5 bases, J lost 3 bases, and 4 bases stayed unmatched. Germline V gene sequence: CDR1 SEHNR, CDR2 FQNEAQ (reference sequence). The CDR3 length is 13 residues. The CDR3 region has the DNA TGTGCCAGCAGCGGACAGGAGTACTACGAGCAGTACTTC. Protein sequence: CASSGQEYYEQYF.

V is TRBV13 and J is TRBJ2-1; 12 nucleotides line up with TRBD2. The CDR3 loop spans 15 amino acids. CDR1 and CDR2 (germline): PRHDT, FYEKMQ (reference sequence). V lost 2 bases, J lost 4 bases, and 0 bases stayed unmatched. The CDR3 DNA is TGTGCCAGCAGCTTACTAGCGGGGGGGTACAATGAGCAGTTCTTC. Encoded protein: CASSLLAGGYNEQFF.